The 6 T cell receptor beta chains given below trace back to one sample, sequenced in a study of shared clonotypes between healthy human individuals. The assay was immunoSEQ multiplex PCR, and TCRdb's table has in-frame clones only and misses some. The table lists roughly 380,000 clones, 90% to 98% of them singletons. Specimen: memory CD8+ T cells sorted from blood. Subset specified: CD45RO+ cells pooled with CCR7-negative TemRA cells. The receptor source for this set is a man aged 30-40 years in good health.

This chain links TRBV29-1 with TRBJ2-5; 13 positions match TRBD2. Germline assignment: CDR1 SQVTM and CDR2 ANQGSEA. The CDR3 consists of 17 residues. The junction had 9 bases not matched to a gene; V was cut back by 4 bases and J by 1 base. The chain's CDR3 is CSVAPRLAGGPQETQYF. In DNA, the CDR3 is TGCAGCGTTGCCCCCAGACTAGCGGGAGGTCCCCAAGAGACCCAGTACTTC.

The chain joins TRBV6-4 to TRBJ1-5, with TRBD1 identical over 7 bases. Germline lookup yields CDR1 MRHNA and CDR2 SNTAGT. J gave up 0 bases and V 3 bases, and 5 bases lay outside the gene matches. The CDR3 sequence is 16 residues long. CDR3 sequence reads: CASSEFRTGSNQPQHF. The CDR3 DNA reads as TGTGCCAGCAGTGAATTTAGGACAGGTAGCAATCAGCCCCAGCATTTT.

The CDR3 reads CASRAINTGELFF. The CDR3 DNA sequence: TGCGCCAGCAGGGCTATAAACACCGGGGAGCTGTTTTTT. The chain uses TRBV10-1 and TRBJ2-2; D is ambiguous. In germline, CDR1 is WNHNN, CDR2 SYGVQD (reference sequence). This CDR3 spans 13 amino acids. Trimming shortened V by 6 bases and J by 2 bases, and 7 bases separated the two germline ends.

The chain has TRBV6-1 and TRBJ2-7, with D perhaps assigned TRBD1 or TRBD2 (6 bases each). V lost 8 bases and J 3 bases, leaving 11 bases between the germline ends. There are 12 residues in the CDR3. Per germline, CDR1 MNHNS and CDR2 SASEGT. The DNA for the CDR3 is TGTGCCAGCGCTCGGGGGCTCTACGAGCAGTACTTC. It encodes CASARGLYEQYF.

V is TRBV14 and J is TRBJ2-2; D is unclear. Germline loops: CDR1 SGHDN, CDR2 FVKESK. The CDR3 spans 16 residues. Trimming shortened V by 1 base and J by 4 bases, and 13 bases separated the two germline ends. CDR3 bases: TGTGCCAGCAGCCAAGCCCTCCCGGATCTCACCGGGGAGCTGTTTTTT. This codes for CASSQALPDLTGELFF.

The chain carries TRBV5-6 and TRBJ2-7, with 12 bases fitting TRBD1. Germline lookup yields CDR1 SGHDT and CDR2 YYEEEE. After removal of 4 bases from V and 6 bases from J, the junction contained 11 bases not matched to a gene. The CDR3 extends over 16 amino acids. The DNA of the CDR3 is TGTGCCAGCAGCCCCTGGCCCGGGACAGGGGGCAGCGAGCAGTACTTC. This sequence encodes CASSPWPGTGGSEQYF.